This entry lists 30 T cell receptor beta chains sequenced from one sample in a study of cytomegalovirus exposure and HLA in healthy donors. Sequencing was performed with immunoSEQ multiplex PCR; in TCRdb, only in-frame clones are kept and a portion is missing. Of 200,000 or so clones listed, around 84% are singletons. Sequenced material: PBMCs. The source is a woman aged 25-40 years in good health and CMV-seropositive.

The V and J genes are TRBV7-9 and TRBJ2-2, with D hard to call. The CDR3 runs 12 residues. Germline CDR1 is SEHNR and CDR2 is FQNEAQ (reference sequence). The ends were cut back, 3 bases at V and 5 bases at J, with 4 bases in the middle. CDR3 bases: TGTGCCAGCAGCTTGCGGACCGGGGAGCTGTTTTTT. Protein sequence: CASSLRTGELFF.

The V gene is TRBV11-2, the J gene TRBJ2-1; D gene ambiguous. The CDR3 is 11 amino acids. The germline gives CDR1 SGHAT, CDR2 FQNNGV. Trimming took 7 bases from V and 7 from J, leaving 8 bases between them. This chain's CDR3 is CASTNWNEQFF. The DNA for the CDR3 is TGTGCCAGCACCAACTGGAATGAGCAGTTCTTC.

J is TRBJ1-1 and V is TRBV19; no firm D call. Germline values: CDR1 LNHDA, CDR2 SQIVND (reference sequence). This CDR3 spans 16 amino acids. V lost 5 bases to trimming and J lost 0 bases, with 16 bases between them. The CDR3 DNA reads as TGTGCCAGTAGTCGCAATAAGGGAGCGTTGAACACTGAAGCTTTCTTT. Translating gives CASSRNKGALNTEAFF.

The table lists this clone with a few counts. V and J are TRBV2 and TRBJ2-7; D is ambiguous. Trimming left V 6 bases short and J 3 bases short, with 18 bases between. The CDR3 extends over 15 amino acids. CDR1 is SNHLY and CDR2 is FYNNEI in the germline V gene. CDR3 protein: CASRASGMPLYEQYF. CDR3 sequence (DNA): TGTGCCAGCAGAGCCTCAGGAATGCCCCTCTACGAGCAGTACTTC.

The genes are TRBV2 and TRBJ2-3; possible D gene TRBD2, 5 bases. Trimming pared 3 bases from V and 6 bases from J, leaving 16 bases between. Germline V lookup: CDR1 SNHLY, CDR2 FYNNEI. The CDR3 runs 15 residues. The CDR3 sequence is CASSDREPPGDTQYF. CDR3 DNA: TGTGCCAGCAGTGACCGGGAACCCCCCGGGGATACGCAGTATTTT.

This clone showed up just a few times. V is TRBV11-2 and J is TRBJ2-5; tentatively, D is TRBD2 (5 bases). Germline lookup yields CDR1 SGHAT and CDR2 FQNNGV. The V end was cut by 5 bases, the J end by 3 bases, with 13 bases between. CDR3 length: 14 amino acids. The CDR3 reads CASSHTGKKETQYF. CDR3 nucleotides: TGTGCCAGCAGCCATACCGGGAAGAAAGAGACCCAGTACTTC.

The J gene is TRBJ2-5, the V gene TRBV9; the D gene is possibly TRBD2 (5 bases). The CDR3 length is 14 residues. Trimming took 4 bases from V and 5 from J, leaving 15 bases between them. Per the germline V gene, CDR1 is SGDLS and CDR2 is YYNGEE. The CDR3: CASSPRASPETQYF. The CDR3 nucleotides read TGTGCCAGCAGCCCTAGGGCTAGCCCGGAGACCCAGTACTTC. The whole variable domain, filled in from reference TRBV9 and TRBJ2-5, reads DSGVTQTPKHLITATGQRVTLRCSPRSGDLSVYWYQQSLDQGLQFLIQYYNGEERAKGNILERFSAQQFPDLHSELNLSSLELGDSALYFCASSPRASPETQYFGPGTRLLVL.

The chain links TRBV28 to TRBJ2-7; 7 nucleotides agree with TRBD1. Germline V CDR1 and CDR2: MDHEN, SYDVKM. V lost 5 bases, J lost 0 bases, and 7 bases stayed unmatched. This CDR3 contains 15 residues. The CDR3 is CASSTTGRSSYEQYF. The CDR3 DNA reads TGTGCCAGCAGTACGACAGGGCGAAGCTCCTACGAGCAGTACTTC.

This chain uses TRBV6-5 with TRBJ2-1, with 8 bases identical to TRBD2. The CDR3 sequence is 13 residues long. Germline loops: CDR1 MNHEY, CDR2 SVGAGI. With V trimmed by 10 bases and J by 7 bases, 9 bases remained unmatched. CDR3 in amino acids: CATRVLAANEQFF. CDR3 coding DNA: TGTGCCACCCGGGTACTAGCGGCTAATGAGCAGTTCTTC.

The chain carries TRBV5-4 and TRBJ2-7; D is uncertain. The V gene lost 0 bases and the J gene lost 3 bases, with 7 bases spanning the gap. The CDR3 totals 13 residues. The germline V gene has CDR1 SGHNT and CDR2 YYREEE (reference sequence). The DNA for the CDR3 is TGTGCCAGCAGCTTGGGACTGGGCTACGAGCAGTACTTC. This gives the protein CASSLGLGYEQYF.

J is TRBJ2-3 and V is TRBV2; 12 nucleotides match TRBD2. Germline CDR1 SNHLY, CDR2 FYNNEI. CDR3 size: 14 residues. The trim removed 5 bases at V and 6 bases at J, leaving 3 bases unmatched. The CDR3 here is CASSRLAGADTQYF. CDR3 nucleotides: TGTGCCAGCAGTCGACTAGCGGGAGCGGATACGCAGTATTTT. Supplemented by reference TRBV2 and TRBJ2-3, the full variable domain reads EPEVTQTPSHQVTQMGQEVILRCVPISNHLYFYWYRQILGQKVEFLVSFYNNEISEKSEIFDDQFSVERPDGSNFTLKIRSTKLEDSAMYFCASSRLAGADTQYFGPGTRLTVL.

This chain connects TRBV29-1 to TRBJ2-2; D is ambiguous. The V gene lost 5 bases and the J gene lost 3 bases, with 10 bases spanning the gap. This CDR3 has 13 amino acids. Looked up from germline, CDR1 is SQVTM and CDR2 is ANQGSEA. CDR3 region: CSVSLRYTGELFF. The CDR3 nucleotides are TGCAGCGTTTCCCTCAGATACACCGGGGAGCTGTTTTTT.

The chain joins TRBV6-6 to TRBJ2-7; the match to TRBD2 covers 8 bases. Losses at the gene ends were 4 bases for V and 6 bases for J; bases not matched to a gene: 8. Germline V gene sequence: CDR1 MNHNY, CDR2 SVGAGI (reference sequence). The CDR3 totals 14 residues. For the CDR3, the DNA is TGTGCCAGCAGTTCCAGCGGGAGAGGGGTCGAGCAGTACTTC. Protein product: CASSSSGRGVEQYF.

The chain is built from TRBV4-1 and TRBJ1-1, with 8 nucleotides matching TRBD1. In germline, CDR1 is MGHRA, CDR2 YSYEKL. V shed 4 bases and J 6 bases; nucleotides not matched to a gene: 16. This CDR3 is 17 amino acids long. In DNA, the CDR3 is TGCGCCAGCAGCCCCGAAGTTAAACGACAGGGGATCCCTGAAGCTTTCTTT. It yields the protein CASSPEVKRQGIPEAFF.

This clone showed up just a few times. This chain uses TRBV30 with TRBJ2-7; TRBD2 aligns across 7 bases. The CDR3 contains 13 residues. The germline gives CDR1 GTSNPN, CDR2 SVGIG (reference sequence). V was pared by 4 bases and J by 0 bases, with 3 bases of the junction left unmatched. The CDR3 protein is CAWTRGVSYEQYF. The CDR3 DNA reads as TGTGCCTGGACCCGGGGGGTCTCCTACGAGCAGTACTTC.

This chain joins TRBV9 and TRBJ1-2; 7 positions agree with TRBD1. The CDR3 totals 14 residues. CDR1 and CDR2 (germline): SGDLS, YYNGEE. V gave up 3 bases and J gave up 11 bases; unmatched junction bases: 13. Here the CDR3 DNA reads TGTGCCAGCAGCGCTGGCGGAGGGGGCGAAGAGTACACCTTC. This sequence encodes CASSAGGGGEEYTF. The full variable domain, rest sourced from reference TRBV9 and TRBJ1-2, is DSGVTQTPKHLITATGQRVTLRCSPRSGDLSVYWYQQSLDQGLQFLIQYYNGEERAKGNILERFSAQQFPDLHSELNLSSLELGDSALYFCASSAGGGGEEYTFGSGTRLTVV.

The chain has TRBV7-8 and TRBJ2-6; possibly TRBD1 for D (6 bases). CDR3 length equals 15 residues. V was cut by 4 bases and J by 3 bases, with 10 bases left in between. The V gene's germline CDR1 is SGHVS and CDR2 FQNEAQ. CDR3 bases: TGTGCCAGCAGCTCAGGGGATAGTGGGGCCAACGTCCTGACTTTC. It specifies CASSSGDSGANVLTF.

This clone was recorded only once. The V call is TRBV11-2, the J call TRBJ1-4, with D possibly matching TRBD1 (6 bases). The CDR3 extends over 16 amino acids. Trimming cost V 6 bases and J 0 bases, with 14 bases left between them. Germline assignment: CDR1 SGHAT and CDR2 FQNNGV. The DNA for the CDR3 is TGTGCCAGCAGTCCTGGACAGCCCTCAACTAATGAAAAACTGTTTTTT. Amino acid sequence: CASSPGQPSTNEKLFF.

The chain employs TRBV7-8 and TRBJ2-7; D not resolved. The CDR3 sequence is 14 residues long. CDR1 SGHVS and CDR2 FQNEAQ come from the germline V gene. The V gene lost 2 bases and the J gene lost 0 bases, with 8 bases spanning the gap. The CDR3 region has the DNA TGTGCCAGCAGCTTAATTCGACACTCCTACGAGCAGTACTTC. It yields the protein CASSLIRHSYEQYF. The whole variable domain, remainder taken from reference TRBV7-8 and TRBJ2-7, is GAGVSQSPRYKVAKRGQDVALRCDPISGHVSLFWYQQALGQGPEFLTYFQNEAQLDKSGLPSDRFFAERPEGSVSTLKIQRTQQEDSAVYLCASSLIRHSYEQYFGPGTRLTVT.

The chain employs TRBV30 and TRBJ2-2; TRBD1 matches 8 bases. With V trimmed by 4 bases and J by 7 bases, 11 bases remained unmatched. This CDR3 is 15 amino acids long. The germline V gene encodes CDR1 GTSNPN and CDR2 SVGIG (reference sequence). CDR3 sequence reads: CAWTPTRTGSGELFF. As DNA, the CDR3 is TGTGCCTGGACCCCGACCCGGACAGGGAGCGGGGAGCTGTTTTTT. The full variable domain, its missing parts supplied by reference TRBV30 and TRBJ2-2, is SQTIHQWPATLVQPVGSPLSLECTVEGTSNPNLYWYRQAAGRGLQLLFYSVGIGQISSEVPQNLSASRPQDRQFILSSKKLLLSDSGFYLCAWTPTRTGSGELFFGEGSRLTVL.

This clone has only a few counts. This chain uses TRBV11-1 with TRBJ2-1, with 9 bases lining up with TRBD2. The CDR3 is 16 residues long. Germline CDR1 is SGHAT and CDR2 is FQDESV (reference sequence). J lost 1 base, V lost 5 bases, and 6 bases had no gene match. CDR3 sequence (DNA): TGTGCCAGCAGCCTACTTAGCGGGAGTTCCTACAATGAGCAGTTCTTC. Its translation: CASSLLSGSSYNEQFF.

The rearrangement links TRBV7-8 to TRBJ2-1, with D unresolved. Looked up from germline, CDR1 is SGHVS and CDR2 is FQNEAQ. The germline V and J ends were trimmed by 4 bases and 5 bases, with 12 bases remaining between them. The CDR3 consists of 14 residues. The CDR3 loop reads CASSYSWQNNEQFF. Written as DNA, the CDR3 is TGTGCCAGCAGCTATTCCTGGCAGAACAATGAGCAGTTCTTC.

The chain uses TRBV19 and TRBJ2-1; D unresolved. The CDR3 is made up of 16 amino acids. Germline V gene data show CDR1 as LNHDA and CDR2 as SQIVND (reference sequence). The ends were cut back, 6 bases at V and 0 bases at J, with 15 bases in the middle. The CDR3 coding sequence is TGTGCCAGTAGCCCCGTACAGCTACGCTCCTACAATGAGCAGTTCTTC. Translating gives CASSPVQLRSYNEQFF. Looking up the rest from reference TRBV19 and TRBJ2-1 gives the full variable domain: DGGITQSPKYLFRKEGQNVTLSCEQNLNHDAMYWYRQDPGQGLRLIYYSQIVNDFQKGDIAEGYSVSREKKESFPLTVTSAQKNPTAFYLCASSPVQLRSYNEQFFGPGTRLTVL.

This chain joins TRBV10-3 and TRBJ2-1, with D possibly TRBD1 on 7 matching bases. V dropped 4 bases and J dropped 5 bases, with 15 bases sitting between them. Germline-derived CDR1 and CDR2 are ENHRY and SYGVKD. The CDR3 totals 15 residues. For the CDR3, the DNA is TGTGCCATCAGTGTTGGGCGGGACAGCAACAATGAGCAGTTCTTC. Its protein product is CAISVGRDSNNEQFF.

The gene calls are TRBV10-3 and TRBJ2-7; 8 bases match TRBD2. V lost 3 bases to trimming and J lost 2 bases; unmatched junction nucleotides: 9. CDR1 and CDR2 (germline): ENHRY, SYGVKD. This CDR3 is built from 16 residues. The CDR3 is CAISDPTSGYTYEQYF. The CDR3 DNA follows: TGTGCCATCAGTGACCCCACTAGCGGCTATACCTACGAGCAGTACTTC.

The V and J genes are TRBV4-1 and TRBJ2-7; 8 nucleotides match TRBD1. Germline V gene sequence: CDR1 MGHRA, CDR2 YSYEKL. This CDR3 has 14 residues. The junction had 5 bases not matched to a gene; V was cut back by 3 bases and J by 4 bases. As DNA, the CDR3 is TGCGCCAGCAGCCACCCGGACAGGGAATACGAGCAGTACTTC. Its translation: CASSHPDREYEQYF.

This rearrangement joins TRBV6-5 to TRBJ1-5, with D perhaps TRBD1 (5 bases). CDR3 length: 14 amino acids. Trimming stripped 6 bases from V and 4 bases from J, with 13 bases between. Germline loops: CDR1 MNHEY, CDR2 SVGAGI. CDR3 amino acids: CASRRGGANQPQHF. The CDR3 DNA reads as TGTGCCAGCAGAAGGGGAGGGGCTAATCAGCCCCAGCATTTT.

The genes are TRBV5-1 and TRBJ2-7; 7 bases align to TRBD2. V dropped 2 bases and J dropped 4; count of bases not matched to a gene: 6. Looked up from germline, CDR1 is SGHRS and CDR2 is YFSETQ. CDR3 length equals 14 residues. DNA of the CDR3: TGCGCCAGCAGCTTTAATCAGGGAGGGTACGAGCAGTACTTC. Amino acids: CASSFNQGGYEQYF.

This chain connects TRBV4-1 to TRBJ2-7; TRBD2 aligns across 8 bases. This CDR3 region has 15 residues. CDR1 is MGHRA and CDR2 is YSYEKL in the germline V gene. The V and J ends lost 3 bases and 4 bases, in that order; junction bases with no gene match: 8. The CDR3 nucleotides are TGCGCCAGCAGCCATGCCGGGACTAGTCTTTACGAGCAGTACTTC. Its protein product is CASSHAGTSLYEQYF.

The rearrangement joins TRBV19 to TRBJ2-4; a possible D gene is TRBD2 (6 bases). Per germline, CDR1 LNHDA and CDR2 SQIVND (reference sequence). Trimming left V 9 bases short and J 5 bases short, with 26 bases between. CDR3 length: 17 amino acids. CDR3 coding DNA: TGTGCCAGCGCCACGACAGCCCTAGCGAGGACGCAAAACATTCAGTACTTC. Translating it yields CASATTALARTQNIQYF.